The present T cell receptor (beta chain) was sequenced within a study of T cells after yellow fever vaccination. There are 16 residues in the CDR3. V shed 6 bases and J shed 3 bases, with 18 bases lying between them. The V gene's germline CDR1 is MNHNS and CDR2 SASEGT. Study outcomes and limitations: A small share of clonotypes appeared in both CD4 and CD8 compartments. Abundant bulk-derived clonotypes could contaminate FACS-sorted repertoires. A large majority of primary-vaccination clones showed up again after the booster (approximately 95% CD4, about 90% CD8). A weaker but faster secondary response was observed, peaking on day 5 versus 15.

Comment on this clonotype: Its antigen remains unidentified.

Each CDR3 protein is one row after TCRdb ran MiXCR on the 5' RACE reads. The profile shows hundreds of thousands of distinct CDR3 sequences, approximately 13% of them singletons. The starting material was PBMCs, obtained on the day of the yellow fever booster vaccination. The rearrangement links TRBV6-1 to TRBJ1-5; D might be TRBD1 (5 bases). The receptor's source is a man aged 25 to 40 who received the YFV17D yellow fever vaccine. Here the CDR3 DNA reads TGTGCCAGCAGCAGAATGGGCCAGGGCGTCAATCAGCCCCAGCATTTT. Translating it yields CASSRMGQGVNQPQHF.